One and the same sample provided the 16 T cell receptor beta chains below, sequenced in a study of T cell repertoires in cytomegalovirus infection. TCRdb reanalysed the reads using MiXCR and keeps one entry per CDR3 protein. The table lists hundreds of thousands of distinct CDR3 sequences, 35% to 45% of them singletons. What was sequenced was PBMCs. These receptors were obtained from a human donor in good health (CMV status not recorded). Some clones in this sample may be carry-over from other donors' samples.

The V and J genes are TRBV7-4 and TRBJ1-1; 8 nucleotides match TRBD1. The germline V gene has CDR1 SGHVT and CDR2 SQSDAQ. V dropped 5 bases and J dropped 4; count of bases not matched to a gene: 9. The CDR3 totals 15 residues. The CDR3 region has the DNA TGTGCCAGCAGCATTAGCCAGGGGGCAGGCACTGAAGCTTTCTTT. Its protein product is CASSISQGAGTEAFF.

The V call is TRBV4-2, the J call TRBJ2-7; 9 bases fit TRBD1. V dropped 3 bases and J dropped 2; count of bases not matched to a gene: 8. The CDR3 extends over 16 amino acids. The germline CDR1 and CDR2 sequences are LGHNA and YNFKEQ. The CDR3: CASSQVQGAVPYEQYF. The DNA of the CDR3 is TGTGCCAGCAGCCAGGTACAGGGGGCGGTCCCCTACGAGCAGTACTTC.

As regards this clonotype: At one of its ends the junction is not consistent with the germline gene, which may arise from a read error. The genes are TRBV28 and TRBJ1-1; possible D gene TRBD1, 6 bases. The CDR3 consists of 14 residues. CDR1 and CDR2 (germline): MDHEN, SYDVKM. The CDR3: CAISFADPAGETFF. The DNA for the CDR3 is TGTGCCATCAGTTTCGCGGACCCAGCAGGGGAAACTTTCTTT.

This sequence joins TRBV6-5 and TRBJ1-6; D is unresolved. The CDR3 spans 15 residues. Germline V CDR1 and CDR2: MNHEY, SVGAGI. V dropped 5 bases and J dropped 8 bases, with 16 bases sitting between them. The CDR3 DNA is TGTGCCAGCAGTGACGATCCATCCCCGCATTCACCCCTCCACTTT. Translating it yields CASSDDPSPHSPLHF.

This clonotype was counted a few times. The chain links TRBV10-3 to TRBJ1-1; no reliable D call. Trimming stripped 8 bases from V and 4 bases from J, with 17 bases between. The CDR3 extends over 14 amino acids. The germline V gene encodes CDR1 ENHRY and CDR2 SYGVKD. CDR3 protein: CAIRGERAVTEAFF. As DNA, the CDR3 is TGTGCCATCCGTGGGGAAAGGGCTGTCACTGAAGCTTTCTTT.

The chain joins TRBV7-2 to TRBJ2-7; D unresolved. V dropped 0 bases and J dropped 0 bases, with 3 bases sitting between them. The germline V gene has CDR1 SGHTA and CDR2 FQGNSA. This CDR3 comprises 13 residues. CDR3 loop: CASSLAISYEQYF. The CDR3 coding sequence is TGTGCCAGCAGCTTAGCGATCTCCTACGAGCAGTACTTC.

This clonotype was seen a few times. The V call is TRBV6-6, the J call TRBJ2-5; D unclear. V lost 2 bases and J 5 bases, leaving 15 bases between the germline ends. Germline loops: CDR1 MNHNY, CDR2 SVGAGI (reference sequence). This CDR3 has 15 residues. This CDR3 is CASSYRPGDGETQYF. CDR3 in DNA: TGTGCCAGCAGTTACCGGCCTGGCGACGGGGAGACCCAGTACTTC.

This clonotype turned up a few times. The rearrangement links TRBV24-1 to TRBJ1-2; the match to TRBD1 covers 9 bases. This CDR3 region has 13 residues. Germline V CDR1 and CDR2: KGHDR, SFDVKD. The ends lost 5 bases at V and 7 bases at J; junction bases unmatched: 4. DNA for the CDR3: TGTGCCACCAGTGCGAGGGACAGGGCTGGCTACACCTTC. It translates to CATSARDRAGYTF.

The V call is TRBV19, the J call TRBJ2-7; TRBD2 matches 8 bases. Germline V lookup: CDR1 LNHDA, CDR2 SQIVND (reference sequence). Unmatched junction bases numbered 24, after V lost 4 bases and J lost 4 bases. The CDR3 has 20 amino acids. Written as DNA, the CDR3 is TGTGCCAGTAGTACCAACTATCAGCGAGGGCGAGCGGGGGACCGGTACGAGCAGTACTTC. As protein: CASSTNYQRGRAGDRYEQYF.

This clonotype has ten or more counts. The V and J genes are TRBV7-6 and TRBJ1-2; D is uncertain. The germline V gene encodes CDR1 SGHVS and CDR2 FNYEAQ. V was clipped by 1 base and J by 2 bases, with 11 bases between them. This CDR3 contains 15 residues. CDR3 nucleotide sequence: TGTGCCAGCAGCTTAGGGGAGGAGGCCAACTATGGCTACACCTTC. It translates to CASSLGEEANYGYTF.

This clonotype was counted ten times or more. The V call is TRBV7-2, the J call TRBJ1-6; 7 bases are shared with TRBD1. The ends lost 5 bases at V and 9 bases at J; junction bases unmatched: 13. Germline CDR1 and CDR2: SGHTA and FQGNSA. The CDR3 totals 16 residues. The CDR3 nucleotides read TGTGCCAGCAGCCTAACAGGGGCTTGGATAGGTTCACCCCTCCACTTT. This gives the protein CASSLTGAWIGSPLHF.

Comments on this clonotype: One junction end disagrees with the germline gene, perhaps due to a read error. V gene TRBV5-1 combines with J gene TRBJ1-1; 9 nucleotides match TRBD1. Germline-derived CDR1 and CDR2 are SGHRS and YFSETQ. CDR3 length: 15 residues. CDR3 sequence (DNA): TGCGCCAGCAGCGAATCCGGGACAGGGTCCACTGAAGCTTCCTTT. This translates into CASSESGTGSTEASF. Complete variable domain (other parts from reference TRBV5-1 and TRBJ1-1): KAGVTQTPRYLIKTRGQQVTLSCSPISGHRSVSWYQQTPGQGLQFLFEYFSETQRNKGNFPGRFSGRQFSNSRSEMNVSTLELGDSALYLCASSESGTGSTEASFGQGTRLTVV.

The chain recombines TRBV5-1 with TRBJ1-4; D possibly corresponds to TRBD1 (6 bases). Germline V gives CDR1 SGHRS, CDR2 YFSETQ. The CDR3 loop spans 17 amino acids. V was shortened by 4 bases and J by 0 bases, with 16 bases between the two germline ends. CDR3: CASSANPTGSTNEKLFF. CDR3 bases: TGCGCCAGCAGCGCCAACCCGACAGGCTCAACTAATGAAAAACTGTTTTTT.

V usage is TRBV28 and J usage is TRBJ2-2; unclear D gene. The germline V gene encodes CDR1 MDHEN and CDR2 SYDVKM. The CDR3 loop spans 15 amino acids. V dropped 7 bases and J dropped 8 bases, with 20 bases sitting between them. The CDR3, as DNA: TGTGCCAGCACTTTCGAGGTTTGTAGCCCAGGGGAGCTGTTTTTT. It yields the protein CASTFEVCSPGELFF.

For the CDR3, the DNA is TGTGCCAGCAGTTTGGCGATAGGCACTGAAGCTTTCTTT. Translation gives CASSLAIGTEAFF. The V gene is TRBV6-5, the J gene TRBJ1-1, with D unclear. CDR1 MNHEY and CDR2 SVGAGI come from the germline V gene. CDR3 size: 13 residues. Trimming cost V 4 bases and J 4 bases, with 10 bases left between them.

This clonotype was seen more than once but under ten times. The chain is built from TRBV12-3 or TRBV12-4 and TRBJ1-2; D may be TRBD1 (5 bases). V lost 4 bases and J 7 bases, leaving 16 bases between the germline ends. The CDR3 totals 14 residues. CDR3 sequence (DNA): TGTGCCAGCAGTTCATCGGGGGATGGGCCTGGCTACACCTTC. Translated: CASSSSGDGPGYTF.